This T cell receptor (beta chain) comes out of a study of T-cell reconstitution after alpha-beta-depleted transplantation in children. V shed 0 bases and J shed 8 bases, with 8 bases lying between them. The CDR3 is 13 residues long. Per germline, CDR1 MNHNY and CDR2 SVGAGI (reference sequence). Unique molecular identifiers were incorporated during preparation of the TCRbeta library. TCRdb passed the PCR reads through MiXCR, listing each CDR3 protein once. The sample yields about 350,000 distinct CDR3 sequences, 16% seen once. Whole-study findings and limits: Most T-cell counts and diversity one year after the transplant came from T cells that were newly produced.

With respect to this clonotype: Its antigen remains unidentified.

This material consisted of PBMCs, mostly from graft donor cells, taken 360 days after TCRalphabeta/CD19-depleted stem cell transplant. This TCR came from a male patient aged 2-15 years who had a stem cell transplant for acute lymphoblastic leukemia, so the T cells may come from the graft donor. The chain is built from TRBV6-6 and TRBJ2-1, with D possibly TRBD1 on 5 matching bases. CDR3 DNA: TGTGCCAGCAGTTACTCGGGGCGACATGAGCAGTTCTTC. It specifies CASSYSGRHEQFF.